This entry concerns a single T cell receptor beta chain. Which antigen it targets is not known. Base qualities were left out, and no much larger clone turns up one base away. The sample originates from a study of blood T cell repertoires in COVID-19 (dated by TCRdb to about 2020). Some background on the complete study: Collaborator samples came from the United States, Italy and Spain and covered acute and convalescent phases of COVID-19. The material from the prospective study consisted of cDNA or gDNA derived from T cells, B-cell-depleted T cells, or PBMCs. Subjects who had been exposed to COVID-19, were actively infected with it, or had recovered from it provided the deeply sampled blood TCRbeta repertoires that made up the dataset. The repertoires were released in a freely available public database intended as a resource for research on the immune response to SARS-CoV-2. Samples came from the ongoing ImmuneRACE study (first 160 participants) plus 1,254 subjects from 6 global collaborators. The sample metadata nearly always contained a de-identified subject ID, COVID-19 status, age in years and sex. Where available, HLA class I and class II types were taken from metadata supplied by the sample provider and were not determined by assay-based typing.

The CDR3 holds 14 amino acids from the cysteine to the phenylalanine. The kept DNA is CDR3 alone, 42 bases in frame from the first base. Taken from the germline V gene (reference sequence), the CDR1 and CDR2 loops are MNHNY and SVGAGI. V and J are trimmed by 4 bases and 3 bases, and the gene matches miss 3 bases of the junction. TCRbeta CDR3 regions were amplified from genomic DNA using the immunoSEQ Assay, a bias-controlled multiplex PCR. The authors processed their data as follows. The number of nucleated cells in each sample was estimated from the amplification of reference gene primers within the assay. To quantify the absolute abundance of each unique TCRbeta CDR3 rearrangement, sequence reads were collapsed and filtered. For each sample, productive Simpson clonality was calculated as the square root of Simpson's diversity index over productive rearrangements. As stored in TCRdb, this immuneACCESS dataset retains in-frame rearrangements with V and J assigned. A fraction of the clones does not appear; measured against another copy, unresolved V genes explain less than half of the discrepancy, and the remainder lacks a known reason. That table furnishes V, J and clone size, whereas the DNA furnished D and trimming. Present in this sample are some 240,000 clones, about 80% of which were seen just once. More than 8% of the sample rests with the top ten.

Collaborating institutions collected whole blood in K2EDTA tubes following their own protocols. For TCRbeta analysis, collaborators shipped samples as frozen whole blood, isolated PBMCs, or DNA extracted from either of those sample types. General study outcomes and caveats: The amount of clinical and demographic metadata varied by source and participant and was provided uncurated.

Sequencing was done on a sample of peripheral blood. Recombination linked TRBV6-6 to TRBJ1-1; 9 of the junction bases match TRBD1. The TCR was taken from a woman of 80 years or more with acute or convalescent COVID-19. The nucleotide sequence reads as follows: TGTGCCAGCAGTTGGGGACAGGGCTACACTGAAGCTTTCTTT. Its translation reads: CASSWGQGYTEAFF.